These T cell receptor beta chains were read from a single sample in a study of blood T cells in healthy people across ages. From the 5' RACE reads, TCRdb called clonotypes with MiXCR, one entry per CDR3 protein. Of roughly 860,000 distinct CDR3 sequences listed, roughly 60% are singletons. The sequencing sample was made of blood. These receptors were collected from a man aged 30 to 45 in good health. Both conserved end residues are part of each CDR3. The D gene is left open where the match is weak. Some rows have no size entry. The others give once, few or many, or a class for an expanded clone.

d_call j_call v_call clone_size cdr3_nt cdr3_aa
TRBD2 TRBJ2-7 TRBV6-2/TRBV6-3 few TGTGCCACTGGAACTAGCGGGACGACCTACGAGCAGTACTTC CATGTSGTTYEQYF
NA TRBJ2-3 TRBV10-3 NA TGTGCCATCAAGGGCGCTCCGGCAGATACACAGTATTTT CAIKGAPADTQYF
NA TRBJ2-3 TRBV12-3/TRBV12-4 few TGTGCCATAGAAAGGGGCGCTGGGCTCACAGATACGCAGTATTTT CAIERGAGLTDTQYF
NA TRBJ2-1 TRBV14 NA TGTGCCAGCAGCCAAACATTCGGTGAGCAGTTCTTC CASSQTFGEQFF
TRBD2 TRBJ2-3 TRBV11-2 NA TGTGCCAGCAGCTTAGTAGCGGGGGGACCAGATACGCAGTATTTT CASSLVAGGPDTQYF
TRBD1 TRBJ2-1 TRBV24-1 NA TGTGCCACCAGTGATCCGGACAGGAACGACAATGAGCAGTTCTTC CATSDPDRNDNEQFF
TRBD1 TRBJ2-1 TRBV10-3 NA TGTGCCATCAGTGAGTTGCAGGGGGCGGGAAGCTCCTACAATGAGCAGTTCTTC CAISELQGAGSSYNEQFF
NA TRBJ2-1 TRBV20-1 NA TGCAGTGCTAGAGATCGAGGGGGACTTAATGAGCAGTTCTTC CSARDRGGLNEQFF
NA TRBJ2-1 TRBV27 few TGTGCCAGCAGTAGTCCCGATGAGCAGTTCTTC CASSSPDEQFF
NA TRBJ2-7 TRBV7-9 once TGTGCCAGCAGCTTAGCGAGGTACGGAACCTACGAGCAGTACTTC CASSLARYGTYEQYF
NA TRBJ2-5 TRBV28 few TGTGCCAGCAGCATCGGACGCGAACGAGAGACCCAGTACTTC CASSIGRERETQYF
NA TRBJ2-7 TRBV6-2/TRBV6-3 NA TGTGCCACCCGATGGGTGGGGGACCCTACCTACGAGCAGTACTTC CATRWVGDPTYEQYF
TRBD1 TRBJ2-5 TRBV20-1 NA TGCAGTGCTAGAGATTTAGGGGGCTTTCGGAAGACCCAGTACTTC CSARDLGGFRKTQYF
NA TRBJ2-1 TRBV9 NA TGTGCCAGCAGCGTAGCTGGCGGGCGAGAGACCCAGTTCTTC CASSVAGGRETQFF
NA TRBJ2-2 TRBV28 NA TGTGCCAGCAGTTACCCTCGGACAGTACTGTCCGAACACATTAACACCGGGGAGCTGTTTTTT CASSYPRTVLSEHINTGELFF
NA TRBJ1-5 TRBV4-2 once TGTGCCAGCAGCTTAGAGGGGGGATCCGGTGAGCCCCAGCATTTT CASSLEGGSGEPQHF
NA TRBJ2-7 TRBV20-1 NA TGCAGTGCTGGCCCCGGTCCCCTTTACGAGCAGTACTTC CSAGPGPLYEQYF
NA TRBJ2-5 TRBV7-2 NA TGTGCCAGCAGCGTAGGGGCCCCAGAGACCCAGTACTTC CASSVGAPETQYF
NA TRBJ2-6 TRBV7-3 few TGTGCCAGCAGCTTAAACGGGGGGCGTGGGGCCAACGTCCTGACTTTC CASSLNGGRGANVLTF
NA TRBJ2-1 TRBV5-1 NA TGCGCCAGCAGCTTGAACGCCGTTGATGAGCAGTTCTTC CASSLNAVDEQFF
NA TRBJ2-2 TRBV7-2 NA TGTGCCAGCAGCCTCCGAGTGGGGACCGGGGAGCTGTTTTTT CASSLRVGTGELFF
TRBD1 TRBJ2-3 TRBV12-3/TRBV12-4 NA TGTGCCAGCAGTCCCTCACGCTTCGTACCGGGACAGAGCACAGATACGCAGTATTTT CASSPSRFVPGQSTDTQYF
NA TRBJ1-1 TRBV12-3/TRBV12-4 once TGTGCCAGCAGTTTAGCGCTGGTGGGAGAAGCTTTCTTT CASSLALVGEAFF
NA TRBJ2-3 TRBV7-2 once TGTGCCAGCAGCTTAGTACGGGGGAACACAGATACGCAGTATTTT CASSLVRGNTDTQYF
NA TRBJ2-7 TRBV3-1 NA TGTGCCACCAACAGGGGAGGGGGGCACTACGAGCAGTACTTC CATNRGGGHYEQYF
TRBD2 TRBJ2-7 TRBV4-2 few TGTGCCAGCAGCCACACTAGCGGGGGTGTGAGCTCCTACGAGCAGTACTTC CASSHTSGGVSSYEQYF
NA TRBJ1-2 TRBV5-6 few TGTGCCAGCAGCTTGGTCGGCGGTAACTATGGCTACACCTTC CASSLVGGNYGYTF
NA TRBJ2-7 TRBV2 NA TGTGCCAGCAGTACAGAAGCCGACGAGCAGTACTTC CASSTEADEQYF
TRBD1 TRBJ2-7 TRBV6-5 NA TGTGCCAGCAGTTACTCGACCAACAGGGGAGTTTCTAACTACGAGCAGTACTTC CASSYSTNRGVSNYEQYF
NA TRBJ1-2 TRBV2 few TGTGCCAGCAGTAGGGACATACGGAACTATGGCTACACCTTC CASSRDIRNYGYTF
TRBD1 TRBJ2-5 TRBV27 few TGTGCCAGCAGTTCCGGACAGGGGATCCAAGAGACCCAGTACTTC CASSSGQGIQETQYF
TRBD2 TRBJ2-1 TRBV4-2 few TGTGCCAGCACGACTAGCGGGGGAAACTACAATGAGCAGTTCTTC CASTTSGGNYNEQFF
NA TRBJ2-3 TRBV29-1 NA TGCAGCGTTGGACTTGGCGGGGGCCACACAGATACGCAGTATTTT CSVGLGGGHTDTQYF
TRBD2 TRBJ2-5 TRBV2 NA TGTGCCAGCGAGCCCTCCCGGGGACTAGCAGAGACCCAGTACTTC CASEPSRGLAETQYF
NA TRBJ2-7 TRBV4-3 NA TGCGCCAGCAGCCAAGAACCAGGTGTAAACTACGAGCAGTACTTC CASSQEPGVNYEQYF
NA TRBJ2-5 TRBV12-3/TRBV12-4 few TGTGCCAGCAGTTTAAACTTAGAGACCCAGTACTTC CASSLNLETQYF
TRBD2 TRBJ2-1 TRBV3-1 few TGTGCCAGCAGCCAATTCCGAAGGCTAGCGGGGAACAATGAGCAGTTCTTC CASSQFRRLAGNNEQFF
NA TRBJ2-3 TRBV4-3 NA TGCGCCAGCAGCCCGTCCCGGGACATCACTCGCACAGATACGCAGTATTTT CASSPSRDITRTDTQYF
TRBD2 TRBJ2-3 TRBV29-1 NA TGCAGCGGTCGACTAGCGGGCCATACTCGGGGGGCAGATACGCAGTATTTT CSGRLAGHTRGADTQYF
NA TRBJ2-5 TRBV28 NA TGTGCCAGCAGTTTTGAGGAGGGGAACCAAGAGACCCAGTACTTC CASSFEEGNQETQYF
NA TRBJ2-1 TRBV24-1 NA TGTGCCACCAGTGATTTTACGGGGAAGGATGAGCAGTTCTTC CATSDFTGKDEQFF
NA TRBJ1-5 TRBV10-3 NA TGTGCCATCAGTGAGGGGGTTAAGCAGCCCCAGCATTTT CAISEGVKQPQHF
TRBD2 TRBJ2-1 TRBV7-2 few TGTGCCAGCAGCCTTACTCCGGGACTAGCCTTCAATGAGCAGTTCTTC CASSLTPGLAFNEQFF
NA TRBJ2-6 TRBV10-3 once TGTGCCATCAGGTCAGACTCTGGGGCCAACGTCCTGACTTTC CAIRSDSGANVLTF
NA TRBJ2-1 TRBV7-3 NA TGTGCCAGCAGTTCCAGTGGGGGTGGGAATGAGCAGTTCTTC CASSSSGGGNEQFF
NA TRBJ2-5 TRBV7-9 NA TGTGCCAGCAGCTTAGTAAACCGGGATGGGGAGACCCAGTACTTC CASSLVNRDGETQYF
NA TRBJ1-2 TRBV4-3 NA TGCGCCAGCAGCCAAGACCAGGGCCGGGGCTACACCTTC CASSQDQGRGYTF
NA TRBJ2-1 TRBV20-1 few TGCAGTGCTAGAGCCGCCGACGGGGGTAGCTCCTACAATGAGCAGTTCTTC CSARAADGGSSYNEQFF